Listed here is a single T cell receptor beta chain. Its specificity is unknown. PCR primers comprised 60 Vbeta and 13 Jbeta primers. Produced via immunoSEQ multiplex PCR; TCRdb's table is partial and in-frame only. The data contain around 90,000 clones, approximately 81% of them singletons. V was pared by 1 base and J by 4 bases, with 7 bases between. Germline V lookup: CDR1 SGHNT, CDR2 YENEEA. CDR3 size: 13 residues. This record belongs to a study of cytomegalovirus exposure and HLA in healthy donors. Notes on the study in general: Rare sequences made up most TCRs, while some public TCRs were found in many donors. Specificity for CMV antigens was confirmed in vitro for a few of the CMV-associated chains. Within a later analysis, the majority of CMV-associated TCR beta chains appeared HLA-restricted. V- and J-gene trimming of TCR beta was linked (in a later analysis) to a missense DCLRE1C variant.

The J gene is TRBJ2-5, the V gene TRBV11-3; a weak D match, TRBD2 (5 bases). This TCR derives from a man aged 40-49 years in good health and CMV-seropositive. The specimen sequenced was PBMCs. CDR3 nucleotides: TGTGCCAGCAGCTTAGGTGGACTAGAGACCCAGTACTTC. As protein: CASSLGGLETQYF.